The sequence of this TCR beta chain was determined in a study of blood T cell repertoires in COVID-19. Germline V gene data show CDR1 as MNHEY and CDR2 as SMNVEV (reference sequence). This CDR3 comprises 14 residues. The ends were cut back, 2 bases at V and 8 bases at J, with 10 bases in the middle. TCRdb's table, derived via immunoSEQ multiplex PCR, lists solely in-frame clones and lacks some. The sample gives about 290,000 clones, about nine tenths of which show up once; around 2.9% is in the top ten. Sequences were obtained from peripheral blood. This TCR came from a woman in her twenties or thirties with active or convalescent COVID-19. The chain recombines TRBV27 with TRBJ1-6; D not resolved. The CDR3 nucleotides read TGTGCCAGCAGTTTAACGGGATTTCATTCACCCCTCCACTTT. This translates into CASSLTGFHSPLHF.